These 3 T cell receptor beta chains originate from one sample sequenced in a study of blood T cell repertoires in COVID-19. This table comes from immunoSEQ multiplex PCR, and its TCRdb copy is limited to in-frame clones, with some not included. The table has 70,000 or so clones, 87% seen once. Sample: peripheral blood. Receptors originate from a woman aged 80 or older with acute or convalescent COVID-19.

V gene TRBV11-2 combines with J gene TRBJ2-3; D might be TRBD2 (5 bases). Trimming cost V 1 base and J 3 bases, with 8 bases left between them. Germline V gene sequence: CDR1 SGHAT, CDR2 FQNNGV. There are 14 residues in the CDR3. The CDR3 region has the DNA TGTGCCAGCAGCTTAGGGCTAGCAACAGATACGCAGTATTTT. This encodes CASSLGLATDTQYF.

The chain carries TRBV24-1 and TRBJ1-2; D unclear. CDR1 and CDR2 (germline): KGHDR, SFDVKD. Trimming removed 6 bases at V and 0 bases at J, with 7 bases between. CDR3 size: 13 residues. For the CDR3, the DNA is TGTGCCACCAGTAAAACAGCTAACTATGGCTACACCTTC. Translation gives CATSKTANYGYTF.

This clone was recorded only once. The CDR3 region is CASTQGVNSNQPQHF. CDR3 DNA: TGTGCCAGTACTCAGGGCGTTAATAGCAATCAGCCCCAGCATTTT. The chain combines TRBV19 with TRBJ1-5; D is perhaps TRBD1 (5 bases). The CDR3 contains 15 residues. V was shortened by 7 bases and J by 0 bases, with 13 bases between the two germline ends. Looked up from germline, CDR1 is LNHDA and CDR2 is SQIVND (reference sequence). Variable domain in full (rest from reference TRBV19 and TRBJ1-5): DGGITQSPKYLFRKEGQNVTLSCEQNLNHDAMYWYRQDPGQGLRLIYYSQIVNDFQKGDIAEGYSVSREKKESFPLTVTSAQKNPTAFYLCASTQGVNSNQPQHFGDGTRLSIL.